Sequencing of this T cell receptor (beta chain) was carried out in a study of blood T cell repertoires in COVID-19. Overall study: PBMCs, B-cell-depleted T cells, or T cells provided the cDNA or gDNA that made up the material.

The sample holds one count of this clone. Assay used: immunoSEQ multiplex PCR; TCRdb lists only in-frame clones, some missing. The sample includes 89,000 or so clones, 70% to 90% seen only once; the top ten take 2.7%. Seattle cases were enrolled at active infection and followed longitudinally. Trimming took 1 base from V and 1 from J, leaving 16 bases between them. Germline V lookup: CDR1 LGHDT, CDR2 YNNKEL (reference sequence). This CDR3 has 17 residues. This TCR derives from a man aged 45-65 years with COVID-19, enrolled during active disease. Sequencing was carried out using peripheral blood. The chain is built from TRBV3-1 (or the pseudogene TRBV3-2) and TRBJ1-2; no firm D call. The CDR3 is CASSQGLSRNLNYGYTF. CDR3 nucleotides: TGTGCCAGCAGCCAAGGGTTGAGTAGAAATCTTAACTATGGCTACACCTTC.